This T cell receptor beta chain was sequenced during a study of blood T cell repertoires in COVID-19. Study in general: Sites in the United States, Italy and Spain provided acute and convalescent COVID-19 samples. PBMCs, B-cell-depleted T cells, or T cells provided the cDNA or gDNA that made up the material.

Per the authors' pipeline: The authors estimated nucleated cell counts from reference gene primer amplification. Measured with immunoSEQ multiplex PCR; TCRdb has only the in-frame clones, and not every one. The V and J calls and clone size come from that table; D and trimming were worked out from the DNA. This table has about 160,000 clones, roughly four fifths appearing once. Germline V gives CDR1 SGHDT, CDR2 YYEEEE. Trimming pared 5 bases from V and 1 base from J, leaving 10 bases between. The CDR3 spans 13 residues. This rearrangement joins TRBV5-6 to TRBJ2-7, with D possibly matching TRBD1 (5 bases). Sample: peripheral blood. This TCR derives from a man aged 60-69 years with active or convalescent COVID-19. CDR3 amino acids: CASRQDISYEQYF. The CDR3 DNA is TGTGCCAGCAGACAGGACATATCCTACGAGCAGTACTTC.